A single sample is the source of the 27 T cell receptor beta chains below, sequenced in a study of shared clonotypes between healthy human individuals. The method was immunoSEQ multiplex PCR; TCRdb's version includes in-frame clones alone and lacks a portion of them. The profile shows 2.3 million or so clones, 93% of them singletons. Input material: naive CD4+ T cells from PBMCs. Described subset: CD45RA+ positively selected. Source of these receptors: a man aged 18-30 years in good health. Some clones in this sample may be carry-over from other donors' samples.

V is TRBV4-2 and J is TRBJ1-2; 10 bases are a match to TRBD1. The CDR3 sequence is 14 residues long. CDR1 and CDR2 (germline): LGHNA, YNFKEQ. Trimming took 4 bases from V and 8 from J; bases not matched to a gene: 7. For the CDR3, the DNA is TGTGCCAGCAGCCCGACCGGGACAGGGGTCGGCTACACCTTC. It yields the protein CASSPTGTGVGYTF.

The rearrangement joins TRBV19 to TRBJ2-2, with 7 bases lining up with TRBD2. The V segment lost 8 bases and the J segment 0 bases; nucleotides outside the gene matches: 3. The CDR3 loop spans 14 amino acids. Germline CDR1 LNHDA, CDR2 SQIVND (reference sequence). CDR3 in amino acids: CASRLAANTGELFF. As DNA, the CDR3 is TGTGCCAGTCGACTAGCAGCGAACACCGGGGAGCTGTTTTTT.

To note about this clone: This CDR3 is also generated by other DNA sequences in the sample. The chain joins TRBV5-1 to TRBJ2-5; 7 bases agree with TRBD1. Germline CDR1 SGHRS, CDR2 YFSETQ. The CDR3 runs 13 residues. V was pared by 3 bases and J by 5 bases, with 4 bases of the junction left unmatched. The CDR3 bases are TGCGCCAGCAGCTGGACAGGTGGGGAGACCCAGTACTTC. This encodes CASSWTGGETQYF.

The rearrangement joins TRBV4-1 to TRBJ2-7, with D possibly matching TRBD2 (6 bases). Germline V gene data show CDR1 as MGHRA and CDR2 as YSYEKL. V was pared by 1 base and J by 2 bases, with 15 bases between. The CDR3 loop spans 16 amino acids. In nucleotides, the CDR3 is TGCGCCAGCAGCCAAGGGGACTCCCGGTTGGCCTACGAGCAGTACTTC. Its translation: CASSQGDSRLAYEQYF.

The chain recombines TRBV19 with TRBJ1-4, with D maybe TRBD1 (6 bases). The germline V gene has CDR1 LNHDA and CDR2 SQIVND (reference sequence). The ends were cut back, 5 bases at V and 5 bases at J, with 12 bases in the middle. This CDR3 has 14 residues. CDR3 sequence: CASSPHRANEKLFF. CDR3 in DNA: TGTGCCAGTAGTCCCCACAGGGCGAATGAAAAACTGTTTTTT. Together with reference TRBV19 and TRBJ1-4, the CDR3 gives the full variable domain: DGGITQSPKYLFRKEGQNVTLSCEQNLNHDAMYWYRQDPGQGLRLIYYSQIVNDFQKGDIAEGYSVSREKKESFPLTVTSAQKNPTAFYLCASSPHRANEKLFFGSGTQLSVL.

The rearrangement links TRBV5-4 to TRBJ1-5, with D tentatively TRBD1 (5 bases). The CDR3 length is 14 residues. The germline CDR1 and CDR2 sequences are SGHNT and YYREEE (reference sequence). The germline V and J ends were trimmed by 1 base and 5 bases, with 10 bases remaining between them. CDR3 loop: CASSLPGLDQPQHF. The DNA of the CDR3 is TGTGCCAGCAGCTTGCCAGGGCTGGATCAGCCCCAGCATTTT.

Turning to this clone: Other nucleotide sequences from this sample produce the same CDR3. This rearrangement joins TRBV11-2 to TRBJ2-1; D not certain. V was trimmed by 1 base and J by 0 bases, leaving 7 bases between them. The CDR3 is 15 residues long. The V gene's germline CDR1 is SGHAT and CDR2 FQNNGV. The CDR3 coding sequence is TGTGCCAGCAGCTTAGGGCCTAGCTCCTACAATGAGCAGTTCTTC. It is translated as CASSLGPSSYNEQFF.

The CDR3 coding sequence is TGTGCCAGCAGCTTTGGGACAGGGACCTACGAGCAGTACTTC. As protein: CASSFGTGTYEQYF. The chain combines TRBV7-9 with TRBJ2-7, with 9 positions matching TRBD1. The V segment lost 3 bases and the J segment 2 bases; nucleotides outside the gene matches: 2. This CDR3 region has 14 residues. Germline assignment: CDR1 SEHNR and CDR2 FQNEAQ (reference sequence).

The CDR3 protein is CASSSHPGLAGVGQFF. The CDR3 nucleotides read TGTGCCAGCAGCTCTCATCCGGGACTAGCGGGCGTGGGGCAGTTCTTC. The V and J genes are TRBV7-2 and TRBJ2-1; TRBD2 matches 12 bases. The CDR3 has 16 residues. Germline V gene lookup returns CDR1 SGHTA and CDR2 FQGNSA. Trimming took 4 bases from V and 12 from J; bases not matched to a gene: 13. The variable domain in full, with the rest retrieved from reference TRBV7-2 and TRBJ2-1, is GAGVSQSPSNKVTEKGKDVELRCDPISGHTALYWYRQSLGQGLEFLIYFQGNSAPDKSGLPSDRFSAERTGGSVSTLTIQRTQQEDSAVYLCASSSHPGLAGVGQFFGPGTRLTVL.

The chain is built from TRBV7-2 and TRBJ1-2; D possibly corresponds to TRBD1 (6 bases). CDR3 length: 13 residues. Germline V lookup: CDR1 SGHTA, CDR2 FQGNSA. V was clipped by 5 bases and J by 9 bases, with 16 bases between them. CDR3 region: CASSQQGGARYTF. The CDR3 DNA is TGTGCCAGCAGCCAACAGGGCGGCGCTCGCTACACCTTC.

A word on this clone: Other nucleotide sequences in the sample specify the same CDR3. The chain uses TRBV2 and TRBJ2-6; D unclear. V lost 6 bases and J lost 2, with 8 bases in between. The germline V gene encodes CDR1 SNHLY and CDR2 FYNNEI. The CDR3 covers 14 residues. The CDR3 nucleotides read TGTGCCAGCAGCGGGTCTACTGGGGCCAACGTCCTGACTTTC. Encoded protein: CASSGSTGANVLTF.

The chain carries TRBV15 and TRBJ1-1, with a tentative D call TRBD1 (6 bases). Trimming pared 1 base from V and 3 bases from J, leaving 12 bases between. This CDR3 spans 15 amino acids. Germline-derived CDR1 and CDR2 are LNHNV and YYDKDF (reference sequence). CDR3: CATSRAGKGDTEAFF. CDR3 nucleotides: TGTGCCACCAGCAGAGCCGGGAAGGGGGACACTGAAGCTTTCTTT.

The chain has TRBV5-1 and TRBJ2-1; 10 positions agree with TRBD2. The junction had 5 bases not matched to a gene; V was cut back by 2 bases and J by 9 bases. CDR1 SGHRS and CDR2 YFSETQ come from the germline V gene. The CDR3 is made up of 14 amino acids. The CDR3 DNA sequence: TGCGCCAGCAGCTTCCTAGCGGGAGTTCCTGAGCAGTTCTTC. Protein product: CASSFLAGVPEQFF. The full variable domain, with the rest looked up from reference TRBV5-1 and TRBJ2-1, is KAGVTQTPRYLIKTRGQQVTLSCSPISGHRSVSWYQQTPGQGLQFLFEYFSETQRNKGNFPGRFSGRQFSNSRSEMNVSTLELGDSALYLCASSFLAGVPEQFFGPGTRLTVL.

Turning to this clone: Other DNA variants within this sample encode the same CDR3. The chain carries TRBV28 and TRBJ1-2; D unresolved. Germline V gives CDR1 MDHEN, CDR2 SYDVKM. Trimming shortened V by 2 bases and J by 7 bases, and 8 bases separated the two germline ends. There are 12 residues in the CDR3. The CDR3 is CASSLGVGGYTF. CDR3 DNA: TGTGCCAGCAGTTTAGGGGTAGGTGGCTACACCTTC.

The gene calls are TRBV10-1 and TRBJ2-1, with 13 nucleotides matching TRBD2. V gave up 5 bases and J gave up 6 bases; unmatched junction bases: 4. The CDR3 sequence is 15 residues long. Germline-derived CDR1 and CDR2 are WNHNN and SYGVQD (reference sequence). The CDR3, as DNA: TGCGCCAGCAGTTGGACTAGCGGGAGTTTCAATGAGCAGTTCTTC. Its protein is CASSWTSGSFNEQFF.

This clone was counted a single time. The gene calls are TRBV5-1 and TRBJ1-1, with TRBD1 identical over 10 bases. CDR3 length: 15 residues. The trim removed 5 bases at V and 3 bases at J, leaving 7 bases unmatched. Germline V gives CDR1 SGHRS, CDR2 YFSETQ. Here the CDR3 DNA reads TGCGCCAGCAGTTCCGGGACAGGGGTAGACACTGAAGCTTTCTTT. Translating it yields CASSSGTGVDTEAFF. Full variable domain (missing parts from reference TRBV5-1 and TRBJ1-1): KAGVTQTPRYLIKTRGQQVTLSCSPISGHRSVSWYQQTPGQGLQFLFEYFSETQRNKGNFPGRFSGRQFSNSRSEMNVSTLELGDSALYLCASSSGTGVDTEAFFGQGTRLTVV.

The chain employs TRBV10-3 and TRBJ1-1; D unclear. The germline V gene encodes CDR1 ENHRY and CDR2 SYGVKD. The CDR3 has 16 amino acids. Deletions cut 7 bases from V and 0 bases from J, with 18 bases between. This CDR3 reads CAIKGNFPDMNTEAFF. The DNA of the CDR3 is TGTGCCATCAAGGGTAACTTTCCGGATATGAACACTGAAGCTTTCTTT.

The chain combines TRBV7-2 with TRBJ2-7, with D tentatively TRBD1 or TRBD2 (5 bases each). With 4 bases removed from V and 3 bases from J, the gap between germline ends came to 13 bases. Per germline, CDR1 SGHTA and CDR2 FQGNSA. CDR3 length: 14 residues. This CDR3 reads CASSSGTAHYEQYF. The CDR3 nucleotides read TGTGCCAGCAGCTCCGGGACCGCTCACTACGAGCAGTACTTC.

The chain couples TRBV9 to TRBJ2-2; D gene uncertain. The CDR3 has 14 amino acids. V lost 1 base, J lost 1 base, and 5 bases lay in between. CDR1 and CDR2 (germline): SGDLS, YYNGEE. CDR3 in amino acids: CASSVYENTGELFF. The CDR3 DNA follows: TGTGCCAGCAGCGTATACGAGAACACCGGGGAGCTGTTTTTT.

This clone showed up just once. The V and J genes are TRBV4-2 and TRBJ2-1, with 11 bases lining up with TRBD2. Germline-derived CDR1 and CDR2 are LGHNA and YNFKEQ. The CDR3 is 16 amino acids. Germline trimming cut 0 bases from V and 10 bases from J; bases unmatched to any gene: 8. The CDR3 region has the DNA TGTGCCAGCAGCCAAGAAACTAGCGGGAGCTCAAGGGAGCAGTTCTTC. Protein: CASSQETSGSSREQFF.

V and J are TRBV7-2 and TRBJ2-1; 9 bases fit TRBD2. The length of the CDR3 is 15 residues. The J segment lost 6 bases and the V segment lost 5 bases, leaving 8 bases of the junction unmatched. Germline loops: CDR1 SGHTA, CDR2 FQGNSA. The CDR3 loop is CASSLSGSEGNEQFF. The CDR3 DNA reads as TGTGCCAGCAGCCTTAGCGGGAGTGAGGGCAATGAGCAGTTCTTC.

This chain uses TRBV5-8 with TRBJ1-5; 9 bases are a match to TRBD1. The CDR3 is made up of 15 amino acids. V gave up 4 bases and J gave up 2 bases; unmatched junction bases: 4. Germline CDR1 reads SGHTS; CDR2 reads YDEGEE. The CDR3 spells CASSPRDRGNQPQHF. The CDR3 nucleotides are TGTGCCAGCAGCCCCCGGGACAGGGGCAATCAGCCCCAGCATTTT.

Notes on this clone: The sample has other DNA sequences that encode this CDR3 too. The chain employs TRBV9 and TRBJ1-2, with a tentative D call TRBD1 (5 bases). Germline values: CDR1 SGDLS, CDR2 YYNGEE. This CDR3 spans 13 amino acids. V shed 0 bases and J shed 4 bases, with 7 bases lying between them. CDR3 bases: TGTGCCAGCAGCGTAGAGAGGGGCTATGGCTACACCTTC. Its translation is CASSVERGYGYTF.

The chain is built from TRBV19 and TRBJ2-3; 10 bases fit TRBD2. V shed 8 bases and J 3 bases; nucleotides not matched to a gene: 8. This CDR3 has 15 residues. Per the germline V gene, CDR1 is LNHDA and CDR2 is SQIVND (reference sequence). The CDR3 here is CASRAPTSGTDTQYF. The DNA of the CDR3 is TGTGCCAGTCGAGCACCGACTAGCGGGACAGATACGCAGTATTTT. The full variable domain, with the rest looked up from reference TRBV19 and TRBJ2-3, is DGGITQSPKYLFRKEGQNVTLSCEQNLNHDAMYWYRQDPGQGLRLIYYSQIVNDFQKGDIAEGYSVSREKKESFPLTVTSAQKNPTAFYLCASRAPTSGTDTQYFGPGTRLTVL.

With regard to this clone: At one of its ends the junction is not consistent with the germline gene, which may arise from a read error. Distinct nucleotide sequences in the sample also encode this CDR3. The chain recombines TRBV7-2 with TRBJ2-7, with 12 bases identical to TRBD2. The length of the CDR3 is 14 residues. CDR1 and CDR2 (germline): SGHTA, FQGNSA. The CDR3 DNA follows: TGTGCCAGCAGCCTAGCGGGAGGGTCCTACGAGCAGTACTTC. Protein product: CASSLAGGSYEQYF.

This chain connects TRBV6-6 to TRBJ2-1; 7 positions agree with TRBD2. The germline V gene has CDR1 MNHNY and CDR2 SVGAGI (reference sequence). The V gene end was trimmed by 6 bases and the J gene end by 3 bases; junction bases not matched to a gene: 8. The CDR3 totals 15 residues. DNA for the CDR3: TGTGCCAGCAGAGAAGGACTAGACCTCTACAATGAGCAGTTCTTC. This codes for CASREGLDLYNEQFF.

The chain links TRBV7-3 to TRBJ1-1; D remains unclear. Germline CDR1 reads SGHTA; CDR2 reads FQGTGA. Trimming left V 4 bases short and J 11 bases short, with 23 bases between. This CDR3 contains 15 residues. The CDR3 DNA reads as TGTGCCAGCAGCTCGACTCCGGGCCCCCAAACGACGGCTTTCTTT. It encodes CASSSTPGPQTTAFF.